This is a list of T cell receptor beta chains from one sample in a study of T cell repertoires in cytomegalovirus infection. TCRdb reprocessed the reads via MiXCR and lists one record per CDR3 protein. Among around 900,000 distinct CDR3 sequences, approximately 30% were seen once, and the ten largest hold around 15%. No antigen has been assigned to these receptors. The sample in question was cultured CD8+ T cells from PBMCs, obtained from culture after CMV antigen stimulation. These receptors were taken from a human donor in good health (CMV status not recorded). Some clones in this sample may be carry-over from other donors' samples. Each CDR3 is given with its conserved first and last residue. Each record gives: J gene, V gene, clone size, D gene, CDR3 protein, CDR3 DNA. A D gene is named only where the DNA matches it firmly. For some rows the clone size is stated as once, few or many, or as a class when expanded; others skip it.

TRBJ1-2 | TRBV7-9 | . | . | CASSLGALYGYTF | TGTGCCAGCAGCTTAGGCGCGCTCTATGGCTACACCTTC
TRBJ2-3 | TRBV7-6 | few | . | CASSLAAGTRRTDTQYF | TGTGCCAGCAGCTTAGCTGCCGGGACACGGCGCACAGATACGCAGTATTTT
TRBJ2-2 | TRBV12-3/TRBV12-4 | few | . | CASSLPLTGELFF | TGTGCCAGCAGTTTACCCCTTACCGGGGAGCTGTTTTTT
TRBJ2-1 | TRBV7-9 | . | TRBD2 | CASSTLAGGSNEQFF | TGTGCCAGCAGCACTCTAGCGGGGGGTAGCAATGAGCAGTTCTTC
TRBJ2-5 | TRBV10-3 | . | . | CAIKDGRDTRQDQETQYF | TGTGCCATCAAGGATGGCCGGGACACCCGACAGGACCAAGAGACCCAGTACTTC
TRBJ2-2 | TRBV7-2 | many | . | CASSLAYPTGELFF | TGTGCCAGCAGCCTGGCCTATCCCACCGGGGAGCTGTTTTTT
TRBJ2-7 | TRBV6-5 | few | . | CASSYSGAADEQYF | TGTGCCAGCAGTTACTCAGGAGCGGCAGACGAGCAGTACTTC
TRBJ2-5 | TRBV7-2 | many | TRBD2 | CASSFLAGGRETQYF | TGTGCCAGCAGCTTCCTAGCGGGGGGGCGAGAGACCCAGTACTTC
TRBJ1-5 | TRBV6-2/TRBV6-3 | . | . | CASSYSKFQPQHF | TGTGCCAGCAGTTACTCGAAGTTTCAGCCCCAGCATTTT
TRBJ2-5 | TRBV6-6 | many | TRBD2 | CASSYLAGLQETQYF | TGTGCCAGCAGTTACCTAGCGGGCTTGCAAGAGACCCAGTACTTC
TRBJ1-2 | TRBV5-1 | . | . | CANSFRDGYTF | TGCGCCAACAGCTTCAGGGATGGCTACACCTTC
TRBJ2-7 | TRBV4-1 | . | . | CASSQDRRQGGYEQYF | TGCGCCAGCAGCCAAGATCGGAGACAGGGAGGGTACGAGCAGTACTTC
TRBJ2-3 | TRBV7-9 | many | TRBD2 | CASRTLAGDTDTQYF | TGTGCCAGCAGAACCCTAGCGGGGGACACAGATACGCAGTATTTT
TRBJ2-7 | TRBV5-1 | . | TRBD2 | CASSHDRLAGVYEQYF | TGCGCCAGCAGCCATGATAGACTAGCGGGGGTCTACGAGCAGTACTTC
TRBJ1-4 | TRBV7-6 | few | . | CASSFGGKLSEKLFF | TGTGCCAGCAGCTTTGGAGGGAAGTTATCAGAAAAACTGTTTTTT
TRBJ1-1 | TRBV7-6 | . | . | CASSSGTARAFF | TGTGCCAGCAGCTCGGGGACTGCCCGAGCTTTCTTT
TRBJ1-6 | TRBV6-1 | many | TRBD1 | CASRGWTGGLSPLHF | TGTGCCAGCAGGGGGTGGACAGGGGGCCTCTCACCCCTCCACTTT
TRBJ2-1 | TRBV2 | few | . | CANRDSYNEQFF | TGTGCCAACAGGGACTCCTACAATGAGCAGTTCTTC
TRBJ2-3 | TRBV7-9 | . | . | CASSPRTTSTDTQYF | TGTGCCAGCAGCCCGCGGACAACAAGCACAGATACGCAGTATTTT
TRBJ1-3 | TRBV24-1 | . | TRBD1 | CATKETGTHSGNTIYF | TGTGCCACCAAGGAGACAGGGACCCACTCTGGAAACACCATATATTTT
TRBJ1-2 | TRBV18 | many | . | CASSPKDWTDYGYTF | TGTGCCAGCTCACCTAAGGACTGGACGGACTATGGCTACACCTTC
TRBJ1-2 | TRBV24-1 | . | . | CATNPRPGRSYGYTF | TGTGCCACCAATCCCCGGCCCGGACGGAGCTATGGCTACACCTTC
TRBJ1-4 | TRBV7-9 | many | . | CASSLGIGFNEKLFF | TGTGCCAGCAGCTTAGGTATCGGATTTAATGAAAAACTGTTTTTT
TRBJ1-2 | TRBV10-3 | few | . | CAISDRGAESNYGYTF | TGTGCCATCAGTGATCGCGGAGCAGAGTCTAACTATGGCTACACCTTC
TRBJ1-1 | TRBV19 | . | . | CASNPGTINTEAFF | TGTGCCAGTAATCCCGGGACAATAAACACTGAAGCTTTCTTT
TRBJ1-5 | TRBV5-5 | few | . | CASSLAWRQPQHF | TGTGCCAGCAGCTTGGCCTGGAGACAGCCCCAGCATTTT
TRBJ2-5 | TRBV25-1 | . | . | CASSYLGMGQETQYF | TGTGCCAGCAGTTATTTAGGCATGGGCCAAGAGACCCAGTACTTC
TRBJ2-3 | TRBV7-6 | many | . | CASSSRRLTDTQYF | TGTGCCAGCAGCTCCAGACGACTCACAGATACGCAGTATTTT
TRBJ2-7 | TRBV4-1 | . | . | CASSHPGQGNPYEQYF | TGCGCCAGCAGCCATCCCGGGCAGGGTAACCCCTACGAGCAGTACTTC
TRBJ1-3 | TRBV7-2 | many | . | CASSAYDSYSGNTIYF | TGTGCCAGCAGCGCCTACGACAGCTACTCTGGAAACACCATATATTTT
TRBJ1-1 | TRBV2 | few | . | CASRGHGKTRFMDTEAFF | TGTGCCAGCAGAGGTCACGGGAAGACTAGGTTTATGGACACTGAAGCTTTCTTT
TRBJ1-1 | TRBV7-8 | many | . | CASSPDSDTEAFF | TGTGCCAGCAGCCCGGACAGCGACACTGAAGCTTTCTTT